A selection of T cell receptor beta chains follows, all from one sample in a study of shared clonotypes between healthy human individuals. Method: immunoSEQ multiplex PCR; TCRdb's copy keeps in-frame clones and lacks some. The table records about 2.4 million clones, 93% of them present only once. Sequencing input: naive CD4+ T cells from PBMCs. Source of these receptors: a man between 18 and 35 years old in good health. Some clones in this sample may be carry-over from other donors' samples. CDR3s include the opening cysteine and the closing phenylalanine or tryptophan. The D gene is left open where the match is weak. Only some rows state a clone size, as once, few, many or a class for expanded clones.

size	V	D	J	CDR3	DNA
-	TRBV19	-	TRBJ2-7	CASSVAGVHEQYF	TGTGCCAGTAGTGTCGCAGGTGTCCACGAGCAGTACTTC
-	TRBV6-5	-	TRBJ2-5	CASRNPPGHQYF	TGTGCCAGCCGAAACCCACCGGGACACCAGTACTTC
-	TRBV27	TRBD1	TRBJ1-1	CASSLRQGLRAFF	TGTGCCAGCAGTCTTCGACAGGGTCTCCGCGCTTTCTTT
-	TRBV19	-	TRBJ1-2	CASIPTGTTVYGYTF	TGTGCCAGTATACCAACCGGGACAACTGTTTATGGCTACACCTTC
-	TRBV9	-	TRBJ2-2	CASSEIAVTGELFF	TGTGCCAGCAGCGAAATAGCGGTAACCGGGGAGCTGTTTTTT
-	TRBV5-4	-	TRBJ2-5	CASSPSRYRPGETQYF	TGTGCCAGCAGCCCGAGCCGGTACCGCCCCGGGGAGACCCAGTACTTC
-	TRBV5-4	TRBD2	TRBJ2-7	CASSPTSGRLSYEQYF	TGTGCCAGCAGCCCGACCAGCGGGAGACTCTCCTACGAGCAGTACTTC
-	TRBV7-3	TRBD1	TRBJ2-1	CASSFIGGHEQFF	TGTGCCAGCAGCTTCATAGGGGGCCATGAGCAGTTCTTC
-	TRBV5-1	TRBD2	TRBJ2-5	CASSLGLAGAEETQYF	TGCGCCAGCAGCTTGGGACTAGCGGGGGCCGAAGAGACCCAGTACTTC
-	TRBV27	-	TRBJ1-2	CASSTLGVGGYTF	TGTGCCAGCAGTACCCTGGGGGTCGGAGGCTACACCTTC
-	TRBV29-1	-	TRBJ1-2	CSVEVDLGADGYTF	TGCAGCGTTGAAGTAGATTTGGGGGCCGATGGCTACACCTTC
-	TRBV19	-	TRBJ1-1	CASSILRGSTEAFF	TGTGCCAGTAGTATCCTCCGGGGATCCACTGAAGCTTTCTTT
-	TRBV30	-	TRBJ1-4	CAWGDEDKLFF	TGTGCCTGGGGGGATGAAGACAAACTGTTTTTT
-	TRBV19	TRBD2	TRBJ2-1	CASSSSERGYNEQFF	TGTGCCAGTAGTTCCTCCGAGCGGGGTTACAATGAGCAGTTCTTC
-	TRBV4-2	-	TRBJ2-7	CASSQPGHSYEQYF	TGTGCCAGCAGCCAACCGGGACACTCCTACGAGCAGTACTTC
-	TRBV7-2	-	TRBJ2-1	CASSLAQGGLEQFF	TGTGCCAGCAGCCTAGCCCAGGGGGGGCTTGAGCAGTTCTTC
once	TRBV9	-	TRBJ2-7	CASSVGAHRSYEQYF	TGTGCCAGCAGCGTAGGGGCCCACCGCTCCTACGAGCAGTACTTC
-	TRBV6-5	TRBD2	TRBJ2-1	CASSYSLAGDRNEQFF	TGTGCCAGCAGTTACTCGTTAGCGGGAGATAGGAATGAGCAGTTCTTC
-	TRBV20-1	-	TRBJ2-7	CSATRAYEQYF	TGCAGTGCCACTAGAGCCTACGAGCAGTACTTC
-	TRBV5-8	TRBD1	TRBJ1-2	CASSAPFRTGYGYTF	TGTGCCAGCAGCGCCCCGTTTAGGACAGGTTATGGCTACACCTTC
-	TRBV30	TRBD2	TRBJ2-1	CAWSLAGVYWNEQFF	TGTGCCTGGAGTCTAGCGGGAGTTTACTGGAATGAGCAGTTCTTC
-	TRBV9	TRBD2	TRBJ2-5	CASSVALAGGGETQYF	TGTGCCAGCAGCGTAGCCCTAGCGGGAGGTGGGGAGACCCAGTACTTC
few	TRBV7-9	-	TRBJ2-1	CASSFSLAGFNEQFF	TGTGCCAGCAGCTTTAGTCTAGCAGGGTTCAATGAGCAGTTCTTC
-	TRBV10-3	TRBD1	TRBJ2-7	CAAQRDRGLSEQYF	TGTGCCGCCCAGAGGGACAGGGGGTTGAGTGAGCAGTACTTC
-	TRBV7-2	TRBD2	TRBJ2-7	CASSLGWGGRFGEQYF	TGTGCCAGCAGCTTAGGGTGGGGCGGGAGGTTTGGCGAGCAGTACTTC
-	TRBV7-2	-	TRBJ2-7	CASSSYSYEQYF	TGTGCCAGCAGCTCATACTCCTACGAGCAGTACTTC
-	TRBV5-1	-	TRBJ1-2	CASSLDTSSGYTF	TGCGCCAGCAGCTTGGACACGTCCTCCGGCTACACCTTC
-	TRBV9	TRBD2	TRBJ2-3	CASSAGTSGTNFPDTQYF	TGTGCCAGCAGCGCAGGGACTAGCGGGACCAATTTCCCAGATACGCAGTATTTT
-	TRBV29-1	TRBD1	TRBJ2-3	CSVARQGSSTDTQYF	TGCAGCGTTGCACGACAGGGATCTAGCACAGATACGCAGTATTTT
-	TRBV7-2	TRBD1	TRBJ1-1	CASSAPPDRVPEAFF	TGTGCCAGCAGCGCCCCCCCGGACAGGGTCCCTGAAGCTTTCTTT
once	TRBV2	-	TRBJ1-3	CASGPPRLRSSGNTIYF	TGTGCCAGCGGCCCCCCCAGACTCCGGAGCTCTGGAAACACCATATATTTT
-	TRBV15	TRBD1	TRBJ2-2	CATSSPRDSRAGELFF	TGTGCCACCAGCAGTCCCAGGGACAGTAGGGCCGGGGAGCTGTTTTTT
-	TRBV11-3	-	TRBJ2-1	CASSLATGGGNEQFF	TGTGCCAGCAGCTTAGCTACAGGGGGGGGAAATGAGCAGTTCTTC
-	TRBV7-2	TRBD2	TRBJ2-5	CASSLLGSGKIQETQYF	TGTGCCAGCAGCCTACTCGGTAGCGGGAAAATTCAAGAGACCCAGTACTTC
-	TRBV7-6	-	TRBJ2-1	CASSSPPIVGTRNEQFF	TGTGCCAGCAGCTCCCCACCCATAGTGGGAACTCGCAATGAGCAGTTCTTC
-	TRBV30	-	TRBJ2-7	CAWSLDGLGYEQYF	TGTGCCTGGAGCCTCGATGGACTGGGTTACGAGCAGTACTTC
once	TRBV11-3	TRBD1	TRBJ1-1	CASSFPRDRGKSNTEAFF	TGTGCCAGCAGCTTCCCCCGGGACAGGGGTAAATCGAACACTGAAGCTTTCTTT
-	TRBV6-6	-	TRBJ2-7	CASSLGTRYEQYF	TGTGCCAGCAGCCTCGGGACTCGGTACGAGCAGTACTTC
-	TRBV9	-	TRBJ2-3	CASNPGRGADTQYF	TGTGCCAGCAACCCGGGACGCGGGGCCGATACGCAGTATTTT
-	TRBV7-3	TRBD1	TRBJ2-3	CASSVTGLGTDTQYF	TGTGCCAGCAGCGTGACAGGGTTAGGCACAGATACGCAGTATTTT
-	TRBV5-1	-	TRBJ1-4	CASSQERGNEKLFF	TGCGCCAGCAGCCAAGAGAGGGGAAATGAAAAACTGTTTTTT
-	TRBV28	TRBD1	TRBJ1-2	CASSSITGGQTNYGYTF	TGTGCCAGCAGTTCTATTACAGGGGGCCAAACTAACTATGGCTACACCTTC
-	TRBV5-6	-	TRBJ2-2	CASSRAFPGELFF	TGTGCCAGCAGCCGGGCCTTCCCCGGGGAGCTGTTTTTT
-	TRBV5-1	TRBD2	TRBJ2-5	CASSLVGAGGRETQYF	TGCGCCAGCAGCTTGGTCGGTGCGGGAGGGCGAGAGACCCAGTACTTC
-	TRBV5-4	TRBD1	TRBJ1-1	CASRRTGESWAFF	TGTGCCAGCAGACGGACAGGGGAATCATGGGCTTTCTTT
-	TRBV7-3	TRBD2	TRBJ2-1	CASSFRLAGYNEQFF	TGTGCCAGCAGCTTTCGACTAGCAGGGTACAATGAGCAGTTCTTC
-	TRBV7-2	-	TRBJ1-3	CASSPSLGNTIYF	TGTGCCAGCAGCCCGAGTCTTGGAAACACCATATATTTT
-	TRBV2	TRBD2	TRBJ2-1	CASSQLAGVGNEQFF	TGTGCCAGCAGTCAACTAGCGGGAGTAGGTAATGAGCAGTTCTTC
-	TRBV19	-	TRBJ1-3	CASSIGSGYTIYF	TGTGCCAGTAGTATCGGGAGCGGGTACACCATATATTTT
-	TRBV4-3	-	TRBJ2-7	CASSQVGGGGSHEQYF	TGCGCCAGCAGCCAGGTAGGGGGTGGCGGGAGCCACGAGCAGTACTTC
-	TRBV6-5	TRBD1	TRBJ2-7	CASSQSGQGRYEQYF	TGTGCCAGCAGTCAGAGCGGACAGGGACGCTACGAGCAGTACTTC
-	TRBV11-2	-	TRBJ2-5	CASSLDWRETQYF	TGTGCCAGCAGCTTGGACTGGCGGGAGACCCAGTACTTC
-	TRBV19	TRBD2	TRBJ2-1	CASSRGTSSIYNEQFF	TGTGCCAGTAGCAGAGGGACTAGCTCAATTTACAATGAGCAGTTCTTC
-	TRBV5-1	-	TRBJ2-3	CASSLASRRNTDTQYF	TGCGCCAGCAGCTTGGCGTCCAGGAGAAACACAGATACGCAGTATTTT
-	TRBV4-2	TRBD2	TRBJ2-1	CASSQDPGGYNEQFF	TGTGCCAGCAGCCAAGACCCGGGAGGCTACAATGAGCAGTTCTTC
-	TRBV12-5	-	TRBJ1-5	CASGLANQPQHF	TGTGCTAGTGGTTTGGCTAATCAGCCCCAGCATTTT
-	TRBV11-3	-	TRBJ2-3	CASSRRQAETDTQYF	TGTGCCAGCAGCCGTCGACAGGCCGAGACAGATACGCAGTATTTT
-	TRBV6-5	-	TRBJ1-2	CASSWDGLNPAYGYTF	TGTGCCAGCAGTTGGGACGGCCTTAATCCGGCGTATGGCTACACCTTC
-	TRBV5-6	TRBD2	TRBJ2-1	CASSLWLAEYNEQFF	TGTGCCAGCAGCTTGTGGCTAGCGGAATACAATGAGCAGTTCTTC